These 12 T cell receptor beta chains were all obtained from the same sample, sequenced in a study of CD8 T cells in Susac syndrome. An amount of RNA that ranged from roughly 0.45 to 1 ug was reverse transcribed with random hexamers. MiXCR was run by TCRdb on the immunoSEQ multiplex PCR reads, yielding one entry per CDR3 protein. The sample lists 240,000 or so distinct CDR3 sequences; 95% to 97% were seen once. The sequenced material came from CD4+ T cells from PBMCs. Receptors were obtained from a human donor with Susac syndrome.

V usage is TRBV14 and J usage is TRBJ2-1, with D perhaps TRBD2 (6 bases). Germline values: CDR1 SGHDN, CDR2 FVKESK. Deletions cut 1 base from V and 9 bases from J, with 19 bases between. The CDR3 is made up of 16 amino acids. The CDR3 coding sequence is TGTGCCAGCAGCCAAGTCCCTCTCGGGAGAGTCACTGAGCAGTTCTTC. This translates into CASSQVPLGRVTEQFF.

The V and J genes are TRBV11-2 and TRBJ2-4, with a weak D call TRBD1 (7 bases). V was trimmed by 4 bases and J by 3 bases, leaving 19 bases between them. The germline gives CDR1 SGHAT, CDR2 FQNNGV. The CDR3 contains 17 residues. CDR3 in amino acids: CASSSYSVRGVKNIQYF. The CDR3 DNA reads TGTGCCAGCAGCTCTTATAGCGTCAGGGGGGTCAAAAACATTCAGTACTTC.

The genes are TRBV3-1 and TRBJ1-2; 7 nucleotides match TRBD1. Germline lookup yields CDR1 LGHDT and CDR2 YNNKEL (reference sequence). The CDR3 is 14 amino acids. Trimming took 3 bases from V and 4 from J; bases not matched to a gene: 5. Here the CDR3 reads CASSQRDRGYGYTF. The CDR3, as DNA: TGTGCCAGCAGCCAGAGGGACAGAGGCTATGGCTACACCTTC.

This clonotype was observed a handful of times. V usage is TRBV12-3 or TRBV12-4 and J usage is TRBJ1-2, with no clear D. The CDR3 loop spans 13 amino acids. Deletions cut 1 base from V and 7 bases from J, with 10 bases between. CDR3 sequence reads: CASSLDRAGGYTF. In DNA form, the CDR3 reads TGTGCCAGCAGTTTAGACCGAGCAGGTGGCTACACCTTC.

This sequence joins TRBV30 and TRBJ2-7, with TRBD1 identical over 9 bases. V trimming: 8 bases; J trimming: 3 bases; junction bases outside the gene matches: 11. Germline V lookup: CDR1 GTSNPN, CDR2 SVGIG (reference sequence). The CDR3 spans 14 residues. The CDR3 bases are TGTGCCGTAAGCGTGGACAGGGGAGGCTACGAGCAGTACTTC. This encodes CAVSVDRGGYEQYF. The whole variable domain, filled in from reference TRBV30 and TRBJ2-7, reads SQTIHQWPATLVQPVGSPLSLECTVEGTSNPNLYWYRQAAGRGLQLLFYSVGIGQISSEVPQNLSASRPQDRQFILSSKKLLLSDSGFYLCAVSVDRGGYEQYFGPGTRLTVT.

This sequence joins TRBV7-3 and TRBJ2-1; D is unresolved. Trimming removed 1 base from V and 6 bases from J, with 7 bases in between. Germline-derived CDR1 and CDR2 are SGHTA and FQGTGA. This CDR3 has 13 residues. CDR3 amino acids: CASSLRYSNEQFF. CDR3 DNA: TGTGCCAGCAGCTTAAGATACAGCAATGAGCAGTTCTTC.

The chain is built from TRBV7-9 and TRBJ1-4; weak D call: TRBD1 (6 bases). Germline V gives CDR1 SEHNR, CDR2 FQNEAQ (reference sequence). The CDR3 length is 15 residues. V was cut by 0 bases and J by 8 bases, with 13 bases left in between. The CDR3 bases are TGTGCCAGCAGCTTAGCGTCCGGGGGCGGAGAAAAACTGTTTTTT. It codes for CASSLASGGGEKLFF. The complete variable domain, with remaining parts taken from reference TRBV7-9 and TRBJ1-4, reads DTGVSQNPRHKITKRGQNVTFRCDPISEHNRLYWYRQTLGQGPEFLTYFQNEAQLEKSRLLSDRFSAERPKGSFSTLEIQRTEQGDSAMYLCASSLASGGGEKLFFGSGTQLSVL.

The chain is built from TRBV3-1 and TRBJ2-1; D not resolved. This CDR3 spans 15 amino acids. Trimming pared 0 bases from V and 5 bases from J, leaving 11 bases between. From germline, CDR1 is LGHDT and CDR2 YNNKEL (reference sequence). CDR3 sequence reads: CASSQDRQLHNEQFF. The CDR3 DNA sequence: TGTGCCAGCAGCCAAGATCGCCAACTCCACAATGAGCAGTTCTTC.

This chain connects TRBV18 to TRBJ2-1, with TRBD1 matching 8 bases. The CDR3 covers 16 residues. The germline CDR1 and CDR2 sequences are KGHSH and LQKENI. Trimming took 1 base from V and 9 from J; bases not matched to a gene: 11. The CDR3 nucleotides read TGTGCCAGCTCACCACGGGGAGCAGGGGGCTCGGGTGAGCAGTTCTTC. Translated: CASSPRGAGGSGEQFF.

In its sample, this clonotype was seen once. The rearrangement links TRBV2 to TRBJ2-5; D gene ambiguous. CDR1 and CDR2 (germline): SNHLY, FYNNEI. Between the trimmed V and J ends, which lost 1 base and 2 bases, there was a span of 2 bases. This CDR3 has 12 residues. The DNA of the CDR3 is TGTGCCAGCAGTGAAGTTCAAGAGACCCAGTACTTC. This encodes CASSEVQETQYF.

This chain joins TRBV20-1 and TRBJ2-1; TRBD2 matches 11 bases. The CDR3 is 16 amino acids. After removal of 0 bases from V and 4 bases from J, the junction contained 5 bases not matched to a gene. CDR1 and CDR2 (germline): DFQATT, SNEGSKA (reference sequence). CDR3 amino acids: CSAREASGRFYNEQFF. The CDR3, as DNA: TGCAGTGCTAGAGAGGCTAGCGGGAGGTTTTACAATGAGCAGTTCTTC.

V and J are TRBV2 and TRBJ1-5, with no clear D. V lost 8 bases and J lost 0, with 11 bases in between. Germline V gene data show CDR1 as SNHLY and CDR2 as FYNNEI. This CDR3 contains 14 residues. The CDR3 region has the DNA TGTGCCAGCGTCGGTCCGGTTAGCAATCAGCCCCAGCATTTT. Translation: CASVGPVSNQPQHF.